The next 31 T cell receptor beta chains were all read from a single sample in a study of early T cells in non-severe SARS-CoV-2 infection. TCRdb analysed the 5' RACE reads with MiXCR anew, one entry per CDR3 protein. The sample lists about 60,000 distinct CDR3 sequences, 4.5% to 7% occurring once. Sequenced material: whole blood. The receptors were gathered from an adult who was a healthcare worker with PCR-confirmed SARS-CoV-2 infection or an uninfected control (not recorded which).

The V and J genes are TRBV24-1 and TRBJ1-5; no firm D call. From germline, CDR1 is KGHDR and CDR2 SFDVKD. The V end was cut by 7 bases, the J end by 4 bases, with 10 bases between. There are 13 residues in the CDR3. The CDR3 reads CATSGWGNQPQHF. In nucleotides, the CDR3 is TGTGCCACCAGCGGGTGGGGAAATCAGCCCCAGCATTTT.

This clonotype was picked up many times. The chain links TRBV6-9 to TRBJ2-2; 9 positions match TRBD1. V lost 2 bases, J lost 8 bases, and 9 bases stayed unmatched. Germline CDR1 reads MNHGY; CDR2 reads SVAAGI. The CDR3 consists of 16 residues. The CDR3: CASSYRDRANWGELFF. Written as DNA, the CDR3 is TGTGCCAGCAGTTATAGGGACAGGGCCAATTGGGGGGAGCTGTTTTTT.

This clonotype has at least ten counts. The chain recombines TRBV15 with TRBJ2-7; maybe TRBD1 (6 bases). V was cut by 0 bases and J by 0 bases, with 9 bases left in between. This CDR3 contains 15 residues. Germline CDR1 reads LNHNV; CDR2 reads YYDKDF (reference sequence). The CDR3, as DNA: TGTGCCACCAGCAGAGATGGACAGCACTCCTACGAGCAGTACTTC. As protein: CATSRDGQHSYEQYF.

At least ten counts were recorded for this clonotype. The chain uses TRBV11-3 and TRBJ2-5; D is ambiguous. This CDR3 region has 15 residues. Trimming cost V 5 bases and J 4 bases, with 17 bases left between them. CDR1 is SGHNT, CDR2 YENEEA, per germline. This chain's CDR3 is CASSPNYGSLETQYF. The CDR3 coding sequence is TGTGCCAGCAGCCCCAACTATGGAAGCTTAGAGACCCAGTACTTC.

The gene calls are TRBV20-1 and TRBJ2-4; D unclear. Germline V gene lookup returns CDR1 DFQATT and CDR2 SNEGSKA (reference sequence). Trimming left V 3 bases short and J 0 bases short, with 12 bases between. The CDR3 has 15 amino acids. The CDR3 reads CSASTSSRAKNIQYF. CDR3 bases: TGCAGTGCTAGTACCTCTTCTCGAGCCAAAAACATTCAGTACTTC.

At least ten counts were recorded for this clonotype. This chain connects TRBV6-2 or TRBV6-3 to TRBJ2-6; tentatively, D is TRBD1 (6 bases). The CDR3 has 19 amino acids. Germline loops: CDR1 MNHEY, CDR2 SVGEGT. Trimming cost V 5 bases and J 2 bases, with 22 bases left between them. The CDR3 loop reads CASSLDPKTGLAGANVLTF. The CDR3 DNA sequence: TGTGCCAGCAGTCTCGATCCTAAGACAGGCCTGGCTGGGGCCAACGTCCTGACTTTC.

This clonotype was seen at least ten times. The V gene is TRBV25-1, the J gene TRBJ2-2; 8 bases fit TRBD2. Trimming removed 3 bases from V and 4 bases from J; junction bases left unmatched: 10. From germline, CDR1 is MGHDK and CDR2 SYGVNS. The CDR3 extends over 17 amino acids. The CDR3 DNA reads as TGTGCCAGCAGTGATGACGGGAGGGCCCTTGGCACCGGGGAGCTGTTTTTT. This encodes CASSDDGRALGTGELFF.

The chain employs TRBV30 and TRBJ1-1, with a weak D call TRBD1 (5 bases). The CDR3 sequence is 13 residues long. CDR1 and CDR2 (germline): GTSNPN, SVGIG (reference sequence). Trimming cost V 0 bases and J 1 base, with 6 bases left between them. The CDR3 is CAWSVGQNTEAFF. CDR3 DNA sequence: TGTGCCTGGAGTGTTGGACAGAACACTGAAGCTTTCTTT. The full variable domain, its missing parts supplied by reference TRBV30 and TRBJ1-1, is SQTIHQWPATLVQPVGSPLSLECTVEGTSNPNLYWYRQAAGRGLQLLFYSVGIGQISSEVPQNLSASRPQDRQFILSSKKLLLSDSGFYLCAWSVGQNTEAFFGQGTRLTVV.

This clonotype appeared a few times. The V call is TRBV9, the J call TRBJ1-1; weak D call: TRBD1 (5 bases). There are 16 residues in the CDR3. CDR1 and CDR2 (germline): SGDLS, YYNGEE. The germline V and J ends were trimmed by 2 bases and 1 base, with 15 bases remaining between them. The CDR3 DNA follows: TGTGCCAGCAGCGTCGGGACGGGGAAGGGGAACACTGAAGCTTTCTTT. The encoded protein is CASSVGTGKGNTEAFF.

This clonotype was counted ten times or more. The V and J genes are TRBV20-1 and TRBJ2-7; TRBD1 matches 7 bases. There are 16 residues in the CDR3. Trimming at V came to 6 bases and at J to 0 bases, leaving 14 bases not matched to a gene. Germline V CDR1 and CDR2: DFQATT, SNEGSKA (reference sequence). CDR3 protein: CSALVPGQLSSYEQYF. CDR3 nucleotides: TGCAGTGCCCTCGTCCCGGGACAGCTTAGCTCCTACGAGCAGTACTTC.

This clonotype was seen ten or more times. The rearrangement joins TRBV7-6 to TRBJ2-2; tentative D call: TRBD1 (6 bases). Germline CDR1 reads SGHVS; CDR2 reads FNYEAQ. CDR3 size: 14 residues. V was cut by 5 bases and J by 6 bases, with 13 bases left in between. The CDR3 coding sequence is TGTGCCAGCAGCCGTTACAGGGATGCCGGGGAGCTGTTTTTT. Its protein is CASSRYRDAGELFF.

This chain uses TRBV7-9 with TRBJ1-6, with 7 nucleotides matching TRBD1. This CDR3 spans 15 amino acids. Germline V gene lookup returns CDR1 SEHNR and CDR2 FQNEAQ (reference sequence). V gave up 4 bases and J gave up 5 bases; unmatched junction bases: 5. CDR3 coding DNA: TGTGCCAGCAGCTCTGGGACAGAAAATAATTCACCCCTCCACTTT. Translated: CASSSGTENNSPLHF.

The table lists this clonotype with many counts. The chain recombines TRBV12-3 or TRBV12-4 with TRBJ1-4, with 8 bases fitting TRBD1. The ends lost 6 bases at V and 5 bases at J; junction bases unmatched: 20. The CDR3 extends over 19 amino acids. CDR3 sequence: CASSRGQGSASVRNEKLFF. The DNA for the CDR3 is TGTGCCAGCAGCCGCGGACAGGGATCTGCCTCGGTGAGGAATGAAAAACTGTTTTTT.

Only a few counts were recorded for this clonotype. The CDR3 nucleotides are TGTGCCAGCAGCTTAGGCCTGGGACACATGAACACCGGGGAGCTGTTTTTT. The encoded protein is CASSLGLGHMNTGELFF. The V gene is TRBV13, the J gene TRBJ2-2, with a possible D match to TRBD1 (6 bases). The CDR3 is made up of 17 amino acids. Per germline, CDR1 PRHDT and CDR2 FYEKMQ (reference sequence). Deletions cut 0 bases from V and 1 base from J, with 12 bases between.

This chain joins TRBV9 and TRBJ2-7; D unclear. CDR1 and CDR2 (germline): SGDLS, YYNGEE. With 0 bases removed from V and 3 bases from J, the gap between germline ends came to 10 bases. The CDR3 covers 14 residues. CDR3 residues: CASSVGDPHYEQYF. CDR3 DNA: TGTGCCAGCAGCGTAGGCGACCCCCACTACGAGCAGTACTTC.

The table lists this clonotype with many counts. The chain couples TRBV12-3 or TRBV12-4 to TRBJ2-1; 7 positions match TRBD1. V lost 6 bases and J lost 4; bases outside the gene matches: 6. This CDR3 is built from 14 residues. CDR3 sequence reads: CASSRQGPYNEQFF. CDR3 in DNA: TGTGCCAGCAGCCGACAGGGACCATACAATGAGCAGTTCTTC.

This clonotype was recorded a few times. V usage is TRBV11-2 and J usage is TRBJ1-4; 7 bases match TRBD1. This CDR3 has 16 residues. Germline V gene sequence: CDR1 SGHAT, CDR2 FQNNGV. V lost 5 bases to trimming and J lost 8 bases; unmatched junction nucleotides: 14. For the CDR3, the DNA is TGTGCCAGCAGCCCAACCCTCAGGGGGGCTGGGGAAAAACTGTTTTTT. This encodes CASSPTLRGAGEKLFF. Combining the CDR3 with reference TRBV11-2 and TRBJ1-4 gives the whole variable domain EAGVAQSPRYKIIEKRQSVAFWCNPISGHATLYWYQQILGQGPKLLIQFQNNGVVDDSQLPKDRFSAERLKGVDSTLKIQPAKLEDSAVYLCASSPTLRGAGEKLFFGSGTQLSVL.

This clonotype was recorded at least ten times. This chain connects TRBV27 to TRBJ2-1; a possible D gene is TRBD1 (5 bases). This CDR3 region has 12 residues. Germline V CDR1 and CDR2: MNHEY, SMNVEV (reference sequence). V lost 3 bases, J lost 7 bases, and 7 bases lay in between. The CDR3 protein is CASSFPGNEQFF. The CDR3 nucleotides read TGTGCCAGCAGTTTTCCAGGGAATGAGCAGTTCTTC.

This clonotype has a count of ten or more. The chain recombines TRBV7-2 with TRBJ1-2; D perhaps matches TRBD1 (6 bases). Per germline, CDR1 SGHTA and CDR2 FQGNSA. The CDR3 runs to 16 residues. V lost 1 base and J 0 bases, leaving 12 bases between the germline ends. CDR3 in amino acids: CASSLVGAGANYGYTF. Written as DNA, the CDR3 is TGTGCCAGCAGCTTAGTTGGGGCAGGGGCTAACTATGGCTACACCTTC.

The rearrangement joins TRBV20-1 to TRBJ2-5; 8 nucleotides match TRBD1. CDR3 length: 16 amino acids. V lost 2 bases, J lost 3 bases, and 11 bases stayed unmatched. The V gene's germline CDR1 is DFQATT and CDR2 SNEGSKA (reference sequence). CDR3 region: CSARQPQGGRKETQYF. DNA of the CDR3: TGCAGTGCTAGACAACCACAGGGGGGTAGGAAAGAGACCCAGTACTTC.

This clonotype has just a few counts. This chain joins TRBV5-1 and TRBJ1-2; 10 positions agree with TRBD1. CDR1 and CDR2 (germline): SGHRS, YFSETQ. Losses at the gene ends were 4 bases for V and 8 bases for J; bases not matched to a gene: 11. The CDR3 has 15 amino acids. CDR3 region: CASSPMTRTGGGYTF. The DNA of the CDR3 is TGCGCCAGCAGCCCCATGACCCGGACAGGGGGAGGCTACACCTTC.

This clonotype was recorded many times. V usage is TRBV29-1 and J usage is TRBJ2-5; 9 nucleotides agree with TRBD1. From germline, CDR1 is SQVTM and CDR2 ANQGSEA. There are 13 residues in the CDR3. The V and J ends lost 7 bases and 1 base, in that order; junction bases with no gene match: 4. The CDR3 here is CSARDRVQETQYF. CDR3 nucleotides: TGCAGCGCCCGGGACAGGGTCCAAGAGACCCAGTACTTC.

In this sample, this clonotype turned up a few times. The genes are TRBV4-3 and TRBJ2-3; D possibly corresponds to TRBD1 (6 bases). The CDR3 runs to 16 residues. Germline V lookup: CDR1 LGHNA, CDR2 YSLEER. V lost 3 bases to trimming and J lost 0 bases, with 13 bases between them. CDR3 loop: CASSQGMGASTDTQYF. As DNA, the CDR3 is TGCGCCAGCAGCCAGGGGATGGGGGCAAGCACAGATACGCAGTATTTT.

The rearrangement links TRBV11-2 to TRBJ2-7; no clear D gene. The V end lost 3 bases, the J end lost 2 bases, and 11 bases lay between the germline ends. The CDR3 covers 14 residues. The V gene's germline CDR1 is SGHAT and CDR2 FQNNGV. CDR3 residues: CASSFSRFAYEQYF. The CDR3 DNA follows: TGTGCCAGCAGCTTTTCACGATTCGCCTACGAGCAGTACTTC.

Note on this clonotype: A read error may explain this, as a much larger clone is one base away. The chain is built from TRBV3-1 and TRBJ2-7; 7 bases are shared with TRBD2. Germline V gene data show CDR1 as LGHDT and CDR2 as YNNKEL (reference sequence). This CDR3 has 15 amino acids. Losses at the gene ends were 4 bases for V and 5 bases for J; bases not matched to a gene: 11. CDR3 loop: CASSPFTSVRDEQYF. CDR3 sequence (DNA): TGTGCCAGCAGCCCCTTCACTAGCGTCCGCGACGAGCAGTACTTC.

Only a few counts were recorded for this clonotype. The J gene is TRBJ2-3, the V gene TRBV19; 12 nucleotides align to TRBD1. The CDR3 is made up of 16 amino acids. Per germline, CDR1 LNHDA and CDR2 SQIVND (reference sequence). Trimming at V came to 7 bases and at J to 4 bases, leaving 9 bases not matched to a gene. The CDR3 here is CASKLGQGAEADTQYF. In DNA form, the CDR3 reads TGTGCCAGTAAACTGGGACAGGGGGCAGAGGCAGATACGCAGTATTTT.

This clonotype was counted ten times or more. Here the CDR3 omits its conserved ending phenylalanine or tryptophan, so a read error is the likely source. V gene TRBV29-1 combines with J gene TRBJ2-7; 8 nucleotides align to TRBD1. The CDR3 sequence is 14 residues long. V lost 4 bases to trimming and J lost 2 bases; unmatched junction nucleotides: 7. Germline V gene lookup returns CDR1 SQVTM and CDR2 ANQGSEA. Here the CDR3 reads CSVVSGTGPYEQYL. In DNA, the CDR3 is TGCAGCGTTGTATCAGGGACAGGACCCTACGAGCAGTACTTG.

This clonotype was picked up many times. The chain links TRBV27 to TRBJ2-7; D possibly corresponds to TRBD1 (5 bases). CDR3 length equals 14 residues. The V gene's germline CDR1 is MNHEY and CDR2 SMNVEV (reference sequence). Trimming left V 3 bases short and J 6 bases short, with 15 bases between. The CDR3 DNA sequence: TGTGCCAGCAGTTTCGCGCAGGGCATCGGCGAGCAGTACTTC. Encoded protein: CASSFAQGIGEQYF.

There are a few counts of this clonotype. The CDR3 nucleotides read TGCGCCAGCAGCTTGGGTGCCGCGCGTTCACCCCTCCACTTT. Its protein is CASSLGAARSPLHF. V and J are TRBV5-1 and TRBJ1-6; D remains ambiguous. With 0 bases removed from V and 9 bases from J, the gap between germline ends came to 10 bases. Looked up from germline, CDR1 is SGHRS and CDR2 is YFSETQ. This CDR3 comprises 14 residues.

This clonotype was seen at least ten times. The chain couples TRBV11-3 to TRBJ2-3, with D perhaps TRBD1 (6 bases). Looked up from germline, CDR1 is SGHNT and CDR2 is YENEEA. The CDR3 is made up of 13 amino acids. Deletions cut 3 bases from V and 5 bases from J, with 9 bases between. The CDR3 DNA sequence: TGTGCCAGCAGCTTGACAGGAGGAGATACGCAGTATTTT. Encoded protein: CASSLTGGDTQYF.

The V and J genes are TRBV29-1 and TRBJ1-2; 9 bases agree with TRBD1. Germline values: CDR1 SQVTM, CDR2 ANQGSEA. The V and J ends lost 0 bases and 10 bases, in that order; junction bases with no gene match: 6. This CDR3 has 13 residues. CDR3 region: CSVEEQGAYLYTF. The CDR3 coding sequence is TGCAGCGTTGAAGAACAGGGGGCTTACCTCTACACCTTC.